The source of this TCR beta chain is a study of T cell responses to AZD1222 COVID-19 vaccine. CDR1 and CDR2 from the germline V gene are KGHDR and SFDVKD. Trimming pared 4 bases from V and 0 bases from J, leaving 9 bases between. The CDR3 sequence is 16 residues long. Assay: immunoSEQ multiplex PCR; the TCRdb copy retains only in-frame clones and omits some. The data show 100,000 to 150,000 clones, roughly 88% seen once. In the case of this clone: Its target is unknown.

Study-wide results and caveats: Only a handful of individuals given AZD1222 were seropositive at baseline. Donors were mostly white British, more females; clonal diversity possibly underestimated.

The clonotype was recovered from an adult in good health. The input for sequencing was peripheral blood, taken on day 0 of MenACWY control vaccination. This chain uses TRBV24-1 with TRBJ2-6; D gene ambiguous. CDR3: CATSDAPNSGANVLTF. DNA for the CDR3: TGTGCCACCAGTGACGCACCCAACTCTGGGGCCAACGTCCTGACTTTC.